This T cell receptor beta chain was retrieved from a study of response to subunit inactivated influenza vaccine. Study conclusions and caveats: Authors suggested each seasonal influenza vaccination recruits few new T cells.

Unmatched junction bases numbered 7, after V lost 0 bases and J lost 7 bases. Per the germline V gene, CDR1 is SGHRS and CDR2 is YFSETQ. The CDR3 totals 15 residues. Each CDR3 protein is one row after TCRdb ran MiXCR on the RT-PCR reads. Counted here are about 700,000 distinct CDR3 sequences, about 14% occurring once; the ten biggest clones make up around 7%. This clonotype was found many times. Its matching antigen is unknown. The chain has TRBV5-1 and TRBJ2-1; TRBD2 agrees at 7 bases. The sequence was obtained from a middle-aged man who received an inactivated influenza vaccine. The specimen comprised PBMCs from blood, sampled approximately 15 days before vaccination. The CDR3 loop is CASSLVAGAENEQFF. The CDR3 nucleotides read TGCGCCAGCAGCTTGGTGGCGGGAGCCGAAAATGAGCAGTTCTTC.